This record concerns one TCR beta chain sequence. The antigen is undetermined. One junction end disagrees with the germline gene, perhaps due to a read error. CDR1 is SGHRS and CDR2 is YFSETQ in the germline V gene. The CDR3 covers 16 residues. This specimen comes from a study of blood T cells in healthy people across ages. Study-level findings and limits: While age rose, TCR beta diversity per million T cells dropped in a roughly linear way.

For the second PCR, which ran for about 6 to 11 cycles, a sample-barcoded 5' primer and a J-beta primer mix were used. The authors tagged each cDNA molecule using a template-switch adaptor with 12 random nucleotides. Via MiXCR, TCRdb re-called the 5' RACE reads, giving one row per CDR3 protein. The data contain about 580,000 distinct CDR3 sequences, 40% to 55% of them seen just once; the ten biggest clones take up 20% to 25%. The receptor comes from a man at least 80 years old in good health. The chain has TRBV5-1 and TRBJ2-1; the D call may be TRBD1 or TRBD2 (5 bases each). Material for sequencing was blood. The CDR3: CASSLRQRSSYKEQFF. As DNA, the CDR3 is TGCGCCAGCAGCTTGCGACAGCGGAGCTCCTACAAGGAGCAGTTCTTC.